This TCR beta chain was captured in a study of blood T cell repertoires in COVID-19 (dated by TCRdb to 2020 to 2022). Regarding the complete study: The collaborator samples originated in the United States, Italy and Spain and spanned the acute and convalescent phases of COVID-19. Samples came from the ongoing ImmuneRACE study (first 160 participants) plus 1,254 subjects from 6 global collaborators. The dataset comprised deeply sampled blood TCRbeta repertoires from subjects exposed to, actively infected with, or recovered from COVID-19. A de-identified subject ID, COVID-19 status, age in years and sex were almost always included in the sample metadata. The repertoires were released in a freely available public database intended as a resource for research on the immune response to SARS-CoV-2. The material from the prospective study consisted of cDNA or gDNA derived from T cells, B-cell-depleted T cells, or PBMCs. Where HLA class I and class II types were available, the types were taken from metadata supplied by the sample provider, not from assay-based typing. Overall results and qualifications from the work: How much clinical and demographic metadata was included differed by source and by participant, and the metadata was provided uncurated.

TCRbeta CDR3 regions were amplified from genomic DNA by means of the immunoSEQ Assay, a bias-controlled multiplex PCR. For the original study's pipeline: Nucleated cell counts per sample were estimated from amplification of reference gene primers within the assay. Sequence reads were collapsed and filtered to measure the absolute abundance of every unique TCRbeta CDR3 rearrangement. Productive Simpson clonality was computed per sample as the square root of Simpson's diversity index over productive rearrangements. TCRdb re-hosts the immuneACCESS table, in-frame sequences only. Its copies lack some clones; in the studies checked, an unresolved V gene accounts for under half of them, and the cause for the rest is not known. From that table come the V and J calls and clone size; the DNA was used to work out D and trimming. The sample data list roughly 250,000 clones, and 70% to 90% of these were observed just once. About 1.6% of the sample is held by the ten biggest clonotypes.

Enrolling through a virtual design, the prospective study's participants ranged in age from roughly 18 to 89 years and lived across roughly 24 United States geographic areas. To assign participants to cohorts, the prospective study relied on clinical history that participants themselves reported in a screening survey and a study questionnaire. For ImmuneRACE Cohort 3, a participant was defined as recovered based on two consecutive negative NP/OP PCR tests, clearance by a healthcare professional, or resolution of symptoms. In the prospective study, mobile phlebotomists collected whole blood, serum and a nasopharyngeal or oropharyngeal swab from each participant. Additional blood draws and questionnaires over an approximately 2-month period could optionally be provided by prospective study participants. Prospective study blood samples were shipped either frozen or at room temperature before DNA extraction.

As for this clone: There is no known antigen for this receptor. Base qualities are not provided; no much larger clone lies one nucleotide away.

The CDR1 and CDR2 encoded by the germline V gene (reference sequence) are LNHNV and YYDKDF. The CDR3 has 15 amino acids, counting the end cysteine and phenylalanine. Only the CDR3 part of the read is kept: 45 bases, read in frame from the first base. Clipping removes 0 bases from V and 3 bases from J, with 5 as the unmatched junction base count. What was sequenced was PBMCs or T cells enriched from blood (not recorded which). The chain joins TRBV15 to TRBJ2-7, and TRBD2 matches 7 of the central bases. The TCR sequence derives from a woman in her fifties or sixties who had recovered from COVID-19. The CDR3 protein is CATSRDVSGVYEQYF. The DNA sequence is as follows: TGTGCCACCAGCAGAGATGTAAGCGGGGTCTACGAGCAGTACTTC. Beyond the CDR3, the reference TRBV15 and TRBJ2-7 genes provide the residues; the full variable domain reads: DAMVIQNPRYQVTQFGKPVTLSCSQTLNHNVMYWYQQKSSQAPKLLFHYYDKDFNNEADTPDNFQSRRPNTSFCFLDIRSPGLGDTAMYLCATSRDVSGVYEQYFGPGTRLTVT.